A selection of T cell receptor beta chains follows, all from one sample in a study of blood T cell repertoires in COVID-19. Libraries were prepared by immunoSEQ multiplex PCR; TCRdb keeps only in-frame clonotypes and omits some of them. Of some 350,000 clones detected, around 87% appear once; the ten largest clones hold 5.3%. Sample: PBMCs or T cells enriched from blood (not recorded which). Receptors originate from a woman aged 25-40 years who had recovered from COVID-19. Both conserved end residues are part of each CDR3. D genes are given only for firm matches. Clone size is stated in some rows and not others, as once, few, many or a class when expanded.

>TRBD2|TRBJ2-2|TRBV27|NA
TGTGCCAGCAGTCTGGGGACTAGCGGGGGCACCGGGGAGCTGTTTTTT
CASSLGTSGGTGELFF
>NA|TRBJ1-1|TRBV7-9|NA
TGTGCCAGCAGCTTACCTGAAAGCGTCGAAGCTTTCTTT
CASSLPESVEAFF
>NA|TRBJ2-5|TRBV12-3/TRBV12-4|NA
TGTGCCAGCACCGCGGACGGCTGGGAGGCCCAGTACTTC
CASTADGWEAQYF
>NA|TRBJ2-1|TRBV13|NA
TGTGCCAGCAGCCTGGGGGCCAATGAGCAGTTCTTC
CASSLGANEQFF
>NA|TRBJ2-4|TRBV5-5|NA
TGTGCCAGCAGCTTGGGATGGCTAGCCAAAAACATTCAGTACTTC
CASSLGWLAKNIQYF
>TRBD2|TRBJ2-3|TRBV5-4|NA
TGTGCCAGCAGCTGGAAAGACGGGACTAGCGGCACAGATACGCAGTATTTT
CASSWKDGTSGTDTQYF
>TRBD2|TRBJ2-3|TRBV18|NA
TGTGCCAGCTCACGACTCCCTAGGACTAGCGGAAACACAGATACGCAGTATTTT
CASSRLPRTSGNTDTQYF
>NA|TRBJ2-7|TRBV7-6|NA
TGTGCCAGCAGCTTAAGCTCCTCGTACGAGCAGTACTTC
CASSLSSSYEQYF
>NA|TRBJ1-2|TRBV3-1/TRBV3-2|NA
TGTGCCAGCAGCCAAGTTATGGATCCATGGGGGGGTGGCTACACCTTC
CASSQVMDPWGGGYTF
>TRBD1|TRBJ1-3|TRBV2|NA
TGTGCCAGCAACGTACGACAGGGCTCTGGAAACACCATATATTTT
CASNVRQGSGNTIYF
>TRBD1|TRBJ1-5|TRBV28|NA
TGTGCCAGCAGTTTCCAGGGGACAGGAGGCTCTCAGCCCCAGCATTTT
CASSFQGTGGSQPQHF
>TRBD2|TRBJ2-5|TRBV28|NA
TGTGCCAGCAGACTAAGCGGGGGGGTTATGGAGACCCAGTACTTC
CASRLSGGVMETQYF
>NA|TRBJ1-1|TRBV29-1|NA
TGCAGCGTGTCCGGGAACACTGAAGCTTTCTTT
CSVSGNTEAFF
>NA|TRBJ1-4|TRBV4-1|NA
TGCGCCAGCAGCCAAGTCCCAGGGCCTGAAAAACTGTTTTTT
CASSQVPGPEKLFF
>TRBD1|TRBJ1-6|TRBV28|NA
TGTGCCAGCTATGAGGGGGCGTATAATTCACCCCTCCACTTT
CASYEGAYNSPLHF
>TRBD1|TRBJ1-1|TRBV6-4|NA
TGTGCCAGCAGTGCGATATCAGGGGGGAACACTGAAGCTTTCTTT
CASSAISGGNTEAFF
>TRBD2|TRBJ2-3|TRBV9|many
TGTGCCAGCAGCGTAGGACTAGCGGGGGGCACAGATACGCAGTATTTT
CASSVGLAGGTDTQYF
>NA|TRBJ2-7|TRBV9|NA
TGTGCCAGCAGCGTGGGACACGACTACGAGCAGTACTTC
CASSVGHDYEQYF
>NA|TRBJ2-5|TRBV18|NA
TGTGCCAGCTGCACGGGGGTCCAAGAGACCCAGTACTTC
CASCTGVQETQYF
>NA|TRBJ1-2|TRBV6-2/TRBV6-3|NA
TGTGCCAGCAGTCAAATACAGGTTTACGACTATGGCTACACCTTC
CASSQIQVYDYGYTF
>NA|TRBJ1-3|TRBV11-2|NA
TGTGCCAGCAGCCCATGGGCCTCTCTTAACTCTGGAAACACCATATATTTT
CASSPWASLNSGNTIYF
>NA|TRBJ1-2|TRBV10-3|NA
TGTGCCATCAGCCGGGGGGTATATGGCTACACCTTC
CAISRGVYGYTF
>NA|TRBJ1-4|TRBV7-6|once
TGTGCCAGCAGCTTAAGTACAGGGCAGGGGCTGAGGGTTGAAAAACTGTTTTTT
CASSLSTGQGLRVEKLFF
>TRBD1|TRBJ1-2|TRBV6-6|NA
TGTGCCAGCCGACAGGGGGCTGATGGCTACACCTTC
CASRQGADGYTF
>TRBD1|TRBJ2-7|TRBV2|NA
TGTGCCAGCGTCCACAGGGGCCCAAGCTCCTACGAGCAGTACTTC
CASVHRGPSSYEQYF
>NA|TRBJ1-6|TRBV6-5|NA
TGTGCCAGCAGTTACCAGGGCTATTATTCACCCCTCCACTTT
CASSYQGYYSPLHF